The 10 T cell receptor beta chains below come from one sample, sequenced in a study of cytomegalovirus exposure and HLA in healthy donors. PCR primers comprised 60 Vbeta and 13 Jbeta primers. Using immunoSEQ multiplex PCR, the repertoire was profiled, and TCRdb retains in-frame clones only, with some absent. This sample yields over 150,000 clones, of which about 80% are seen a single time; less than 9% belongs to the top ten. Sequenced sample: PBMCs. These receptors were collected from a man aged 30 to 39 in good health and CMV-seropositive.

The V call is TRBV15, the J call TRBJ1-3; tentatively, D is TRBD1 (6 bases). This CDR3 contains 16 residues. CDR1 and CDR2 from the germline V gene are LNHNV and YYDKDF (reference sequence). V was clipped by 0 bases and J by 0 bases, with 9 bases between them. The CDR3 spells CATSRDRGPSGNTIYF. Written as DNA, the CDR3 is TGTGCCACCAGCAGAGACAGGGGACCCTCTGGAAACACCATATATTTT.

The chain has TRBV27 and TRBJ2-7; maybe TRBD1 (6 bases). CDR1 is MNHEY and CDR2 is SMNVEV in the germline V gene (reference sequence). V lost 3 bases, J lost 0 bases, and 15 bases lay in between. The CDR3 sequence is 16 residues long. CDR3 in amino acids: CASSFSGTLRSYEQYF. The CDR3 DNA follows: TGTGCCAGCAGTTTCTCTGGGACACTACGCTCCTACGAGCAGTACTTC.

The chain recombines TRBV2 with TRBJ1-2, with D tentatively TRBD1 (6 bases). Trimming stripped 6 bases from V and 0 bases from J, with 17 bases between. The germline CDR1 and CDR2 sequences are SNHLY and FYNNEI. The CDR3 extends over 16 amino acids. The CDR3 region is CASSDVTGTTNYGYTF. The CDR3 coding sequence is TGTGCCAGCAGCGATGTTACAGGGACTACTAACTATGGCTACACCTTC.

A few counts support this clone. The chain has TRBV11-3 and TRBJ1-1; unclear D gene. The CDR3 length is 16 residues. V lost 1 base, J lost 5 bases, and 17 bases lay in between. CDR1 is SGHNT, CDR2 YENEEA, per germline. Written as DNA, the CDR3 is TGTGCCAGCAGCTTAGCCTCCGTCTGGGAGGAGACTGAAGCTTTCTTT. Encoded protein: CASSLASVWEETEAFF.

The gene calls are TRBV9 and TRBJ2-1; TRBD2 matches at 12 bases. V was pared by 0 bases and J by 1 base, with 8 bases of the junction left unmatched. Germline V CDR1 and CDR2: SGDLS, YYNGEE. The CDR3 is made up of 19 amino acids. The CDR3 DNA reads TGTGCCAGCAGCGTAGATCCTAGCGGGAGGGGTAATTCCTACAATGAGCAGTTCTTC. Amino acid sequence: CASSVDPSGRGNSYNEQFF.

This rearrangement joins TRBV13 to TRBJ1-1; TRBD1 aligns across 7 bases. The germline CDR1 and CDR2 sequences are PRHDT and FYEKMQ (reference sequence). This CDR3 contains 13 residues. V lost 4 bases and J lost 6; bases outside the gene matches: 5. Here the CDR3 DNA reads TGTGCCAGCAGCTCAGGACAGGAGCCTGAAGCTTTCTTT. Translating gives CASSSGQEPEAFF.

The chain uses TRBV7-9 and TRBJ2-1; 8 nucleotides match TRBD2. Germline trimming cut 7 bases from V and 3 bases from J; bases unmatched to any gene: 8. Germline CDR1 SEHNR, CDR2 FQNEAQ (reference sequence). This CDR3 has 15 amino acids. CDR3 sequence reads: CASNPGREDYNEQFF. CDR3 DNA: TGTGCCAGCAACCCGGGGCGGGAGGACTACAATGAGCAGTTCTTC.

This chain joins TRBV4-3 and TRBJ2-1, with 8 bases fitting TRBD2. The CDR3 is 15 amino acids. The V gene's germline CDR1 is LGHNA and CDR2 YSLEER. Losses at the gene ends were 0 bases for V and 4 bases for J; bases not matched to a gene: 2. DNA for the CDR3: TGCGCCAGCAGCCAAGATGTAGCGGGGTACAATGAGCAGTTCTTC. This translates into CASSQDVAGYNEQFF.

V usage is TRBV5-6 and J usage is TRBJ2-7; D remains ambiguous. This CDR3 is built from 12 residues. V shed 1 base and J shed 6 bases, with 8 bases lying between them. The V gene's germline CDR1 is SGHDT and CDR2 YYEEEE. DNA for the CDR3: TGTGCCAGCAGCTTGACAGTAAGCGAGCAGTACTTC. It encodes CASSLTVSEQYF.

Concerning this clone itself: The same CDR3 also results from other DNA sequences found in this sample. The rearrangement uses TRBV5-1 and TRBJ1-2, with 7 bases lining up with TRBD1. V trimming: 0 bases; J trimming: 8 bases; junction bases outside the gene matches: 4. The CDR3 length is 13 residues. Germline V gives CDR1 SGHRS, CDR2 YFSETQ. DNA of the CDR3: TGCGCCAGCAGCTTGGAGACAGGGTACGGCTACACCTTC. Encoded protein: CASSLETGYGYTF.